A single sample is the source of the 13 T cell receptor beta chains below, sequenced in a study of T cells after yellow fever vaccination. TCRdb re-called the 5' RACE reads with MiXCR, one entry per CDR3 protein. The sample has a few hundred thousand distinct CDR3 sequences; 19% are singletons. Here the sequenced sample was PBMCs, taken 15 days after the yellow fever booster vaccination. The receptors shown here come from a man between 25 and 39 years old who received the YFV17D yellow fever vaccine.

The rearrangement joins TRBV9 to TRBJ2-3; 10 nucleotides agree with TRBD2. The V segment lost 2 bases and the J segment 1 base; nucleotides outside the gene matches: 7. Germline V lookup: CDR1 SGDLS, CDR2 YYNGEE. The CDR3 is made up of 17 amino acids. The CDR3 is CASSVQPGLAGTDTQYF. The CDR3 DNA reads as TGTGCCAGCAGCGTCCAACCCGGACTAGCGGGCACAGATACGCAGTATTTT.

The chain has TRBV19 and TRBJ2-3; 10 nucleotides line up with TRBD2. The CDR3 spans 16 residues. The germline V gene encodes CDR1 LNHDA and CDR2 SQIVND (reference sequence). The V gene end was trimmed by 5 bases and the J gene end by 2 bases; junction bases not matched to a gene: 7. The CDR3 bases are TGTGCCAGTAGTTATACCCTAGCGGGAGTCACAGATACGCAGTATTTT. It codes for CASSYTLAGVTDTQYF.

V gene TRBV20-1 combines with J gene TRBJ2-1, with 7 bases aligning to TRBD2. The CDR3 runs to 12 residues. Germline assignment: CDR1 DFQATT and CDR2 SNEGSKA (reference sequence). V was clipped by 3 bases and J by 8 bases; unmatched bases: 4. CDR3 sequence reads: CSARAGEYEQFF. In DNA form, the CDR3 reads TGCAGTGCTAGGGCGGGAGAATATGAGCAGTTCTTC.

CDR3 nucleotide sequence: TGCGCCAGCAGCTTGGCTCCCCAGAGCTCCTACAATGAGCAGTTCTTC. It is translated as CASSLAPQSSYNEQFF. The V gene is TRBV5-1, the J gene TRBJ2-1; no definite D call. This CDR3 has 16 amino acids. Germline CDR1 SGHRS, CDR2 YFSETQ. Deletions cut 0 bases from V and 0 bases from J, with 10 bases between.

This clonotype was counted only a few times. This chain connects TRBV27 to TRBJ2-7, with D maybe TRBD2 (5 bases). CDR1 and CDR2 from the germline V gene are MNHEY and SMNVEV (reference sequence). The V and J ends lost 2 bases and 4 bases respectively, with 12 bases between them. CDR3 size: 14 residues. The CDR3 reads CASSLRGWEYEQYF. DNA for the CDR3: TGTGCCAGCAGTTTACGCGGGTGGGAGTACGAGCAGTACTTC.

This clonotype has more than one count but fewer than ten. The chain has TRBV6-2 or TRBV6-3 and TRBJ2-3; 14 bases match TRBD2. The CDR3 extends over 17 amino acids. V dropped 5 bases and J dropped 5; count of bases not matched to a gene: 9. The germline gives CDR1 MNHEY, CDR2 SVGEGT. The CDR3 sequence is CASSDQRLAGGQDTQYF. CDR3 sequence (DNA): TGTGCCAGCAGTGACCAGCGACTAGCGGGAGGGCAAGATACGCAGTATTTT.

The rearrangement joins TRBV4-1 to TRBJ2-7; 7 nucleotides match TRBD1. Germline lookup yields CDR1 MGHRA and CDR2 YSYEKL. The CDR3 contains 14 residues. With 3 bases clipped from V and 3 bases from J, the junction kept 5 bases outside the gene matches. CDR3 bases: TGCGCCAGCAGCCATCCGGGACAGAGCTACGAGCAGTACTTC. Its protein is CASSHPGQSYEQYF.

The V gene is TRBV7-2, the J gene TRBJ1-3; D is ambiguous. V shed 4 bases and J shed 0 bases, with 16 bases lying between them. Germline lookup yields CDR1 SGHTA and CDR2 FQGNSA. The CDR3 extends over 17 amino acids. The CDR3 sequence is CASSYQQGSISGNTIYF. The CDR3 region has the DNA TGTGCCAGCAGCTACCAACAAGGGTCAATCTCTGGAAACACCATATATTTT.

This clonotype appeared many times. This chain joins TRBV28 and TRBJ2-1; D possibly corresponds to TRBD1 (5 bases). V was trimmed by 7 bases and J by 4 bases, leaving 14 bases between them. CDR1 is MDHEN, CDR2 SYDVKM, per germline. The CDR3 is 14 amino acids. The CDR3 nucleotides are TGTGCCAGCATTGCAGGGCAAGGGTACAATGAGCAGTTCTTC. It codes for CASIAGQGYNEQFF.

This CDR3 reads CATSVSGRSYNEQFF. The CDR3 nucleotides are TGTGCCACCAGTGTTTCAGGCCGCTCCTACAATGAGCAGTTCTTC. V usage is TRBV24-1 and J usage is TRBJ2-1; D unresolved. The CDR3 contains 15 residues. Germline assignment: CDR1 KGHDR and CDR2 SFDVKD. V lost 5 bases, J lost 0 bases, and 10 bases lay in between.

The V and J genes are TRBV6-6 and TRBJ2-7; D uncertain. CDR1 and CDR2 (germline): MNHNY, SVGAGI (reference sequence). Trimming removed 7 bases at V and 7 bases at J, with 17 bases between. This CDR3 has 13 residues. CDR3 coding DNA: TGTGCCAGCACGTTGGCCCCGTTGGGGGAGCAGTACTTC. Encoded protein: CASTLAPLGEQYF.

The chain recombines TRBV4-3 with TRBJ2-5, with 11 nucleotides matching TRBD2. The germline V gene encodes CDR1 LGHNA and CDR2 YSLEER. Trimming at V came to 1 base and at J to 4 bases, leaving 5 bases not matched to a gene. The CDR3 runs 16 residues. CDR3 sequence: CASSQGSSGRRETQYF. The DNA of the CDR3 is TGCGCCAGCAGCCAAGGTTCTAGCGGGAGGCGAGAGACCCAGTACTTC.

The rearrangement joins TRBV20-1 to TRBJ2-5; perhaps TRBD2 as D (5 bases). The germline CDR1 and CDR2 sequences are DFQATT and SNEGSKA (reference sequence). The CDR3 spans 14 residues. V dropped 8 bases and J dropped 5 bases, with 21 bases sitting between them. CDR3 residues: CSSSHSEGVETQYF. The CDR3 DNA sequence: TGCAGTTCGAGTCACTCCGAGGGAGTCGAGACCCAGTACTTC.